Listed here are 16 T cell receptor beta chains from one sample, sequenced in a study of CD8+ T cells in alopecia areata. TCR sequencing used cDNA made by reverse transcription of extracted RNA. Profiled with immunoSEQ multiplex PCR; TCRdb holds only in-frame clones, not every one. The sample includes under 130,000 clones, roughly 53% seen only once; the top ten take 7.5% to 9%. The sequenced sample consisted of CD4+ T cells sorted from blood. These receptors all stem from a human donor in good health.

This chain's CDR3 is CASSPTRSYLSEQYF. The DNA for the CDR3 is TGTGCCAGCAGCCCCACGCGGAGCTACCTTTCCGAGCAGTACTTC. The chain couples TRBV7-6 to TRBJ2-7; D call uncertain. The V gene's germline CDR1 is SGHVS and CDR2 FNYEAQ. The CDR3 has 15 residues. The V end lost 5 bases, the J end lost 6 bases, and 20 bases lay between the germline ends.

This clone has only a few counts. The chain recombines TRBV25-1 with TRBJ1-3; D possibly corresponds to TRBD1 (5 bases). Trimming removed 2 bases from V and 2 bases from J, with 13 bases in between. The length of the CDR3 is 16 residues. CDR1 and CDR2 (germline): MGHDK, SYGVNS. CDR3 DNA sequence: TGTGCCAGCAGTGAACAACGGGGACTCGCTGGAAACACCATATATTTT. Translating it yields CASSEQRGLAGNTIYF.

The chain recombines TRBV27 with TRBJ1-5; the D is unclear. Per germline, CDR1 MNHEY and CDR2 SMNVEV (reference sequence). Trimming took off 3 bases at V and 7 bases at J, with 7 bases between the two ends. This CDR3 is 12 amino acids long. The CDR3 here is CASSFNGQPQHF. CDR3 nucleotide sequence: TGTGCCAGCAGTTTTAACGGCCAGCCCCAGCATTTT.

This clone was detected only a few times. The rearrangement uses TRBV30 and TRBJ2-5; D unclear. There are 13 residues in the CDR3. The V end was cut by 7 bases, the J end by 4 bases, with 16 bases between. CDR1 GTSNPN and CDR2 SVGIG come from the germline V gene (reference sequence). In nucleotides, the CDR3 is TGTGCCTCTCCATTAACGGGCGGAGAGACCCAGTACTTC. Translating it yields CASPLTGGETQYF.

This clone was counted a single time. The V call is TRBV14, the J call TRBJ1-6; D is uncertain. V shed 0 bases and J shed 10 bases, with 7 bases lying between them. This CDR3 comprises 13 residues. The germline CDR1 and CDR2 sequences are SGHDN and FVKESK. CDR3 sequence: CASSQEGNSPLHF. The CDR3 DNA sequence: TGTGCCAGCAGCCAAGAGGGTAACTCACCCCTCCACTTT.

The chain is built from TRBV18 and TRBJ2-1; no definite D call. This CDR3 spans 12 amino acids. Trimming took 9 bases from V and 4 from J, leaving 10 bases between them. From germline, CDR1 is KGHSH and CDR2 LQKENI. CDR3 region: CASGILYNEQFF. The CDR3 DNA reads TGTGCCAGTGGGATTTTGTACAATGAGCAGTTCTTC.

This chain joins TRBV5-4 and TRBJ2-5, with D tentatively TRBD1 (5 bases). The CDR3 sequence is 13 residues long. Per germline, CDR1 SGHNT and CDR2 YYREEE (reference sequence). Trimming cost V 3 bases and J 2 bases, with 8 bases left between them. Here the CDR3 reads CASSSQDQETQYF. The CDR3 DNA follows: TGTGCCAGCAGCTCACAGGATCAAGAGACCCAGTACTTC.

The V call is TRBV29-1, the J call TRBJ2-7; either TRBD1 or TRBD2 may fit D (6 bases each). CDR3 size: 11 residues. With 6 bases removed from V and 6 bases from J, the gap between germline ends came to 12 bases. Germline V gene sequence: CDR1 SQVTM, CDR2 ANQGSEA. CDR3 region: CSVKGGLEQYF. The CDR3 DNA reads TGCAGCGTCAAAGGGGGGCTCGAGCAGTACTTC.

The chain links TRBV29-1 to TRBJ2-2; 7 nucleotides agree with TRBD1. The CDR3 covers 13 residues. V lost 6 bases to trimming and J lost 2 bases; unmatched junction nucleotides: 3. Germline V gene sequence: CDR1 SQVTM, CDR2 ANQGSEA. In DNA, the CDR3 is TGCAGCGTGGGACAGATTAACACCGGGGAGCTGTTTTTT. As protein: CSVGQINTGELFF.

This clone was recorded once. The chain carries TRBV7-9 and TRBJ1-1; D might be TRBD1 (5 bases). Trimming cost V 3 bases and J 0 bases, with 17 bases left between them. CDR3 size: 17 residues. The germline V gene encodes CDR1 SEHNR and CDR2 FQNEAQ (reference sequence). The CDR3 loop reads CASSLPPGRGMNTEAFF. The CDR3 DNA sequence: TGTGCCAGCAGCTTGCCGCCCGGGAGGGGTATGAACACTGAAGCTTTCTTT.

The chain recombines TRBV6-1 with TRBJ1-5; TRBD1 is a possible D gene (5 bases). The CDR3 runs to 16 residues. CDR1 MNHNS and CDR2 SASEGT come from the germline V gene. The V end lost 2 bases, the J end lost 4 bases, and 15 bases lay between the germline ends. CDR3 in amino acids: CASSERQSRKNQPQHF. In DNA, the CDR3 is TGTGCCAGCAGTGAAAGACAGTCCCGGAAAAATCAGCCCCAGCATTTT.

By share of the sample, this clone is medium-sized. The rearrangement joins TRBV2 to TRBJ2-1; D unclear. This CDR3 has 12 residues. Germline CDR1 and CDR2: SNHLY and FYNNEI. V dropped 8 bases and J dropped 5 bases, with 10 bases sitting between them. Here the CDR3 reads CASHLIHNEQFF. CDR3 coding DNA: TGTGCCAGCCATTTGATCCACAATGAGCAGTTCTTC.

The rearrangement uses TRBV18 and TRBJ2-3; D ambiguous. Trimming left V 4 bases short and J 5 bases short, with 4 bases between. CDR3 length equals 11 residues. Germline loops: CDR1 KGHSH, CDR2 LQKENI. CDR3 sequence (DNA): TGTGCCAGCTCACGGGGAGATACGCAGTATTTT. This gives the protein CASSRGDTQYF.

The chain combines TRBV7-2 with TRBJ2-2; tentatively, D is TRBD1 (6 bases). V lost 5 bases and J 3 bases, leaving 10 bases between the germline ends. The germline gives CDR1 SGHTA, CDR2 FQGNSA. The CDR3 totals 14 residues. CDR3 sequence reads: CASSEGHDTGELFF. CDR3 bases: TGTGCCAGCAGCGAGGGACATGACACCGGGGAGCTGTTTTTT.

This clone has only a few counts. The chain uses TRBV10-2 and TRBJ2-5, with D perhaps matching TRBD1 or TRBD2 (5 bases each). Looked up from germline, CDR1 is WSHSY and CDR2 is SAAADI. This CDR3 has 12 residues. Trimming left V 6 bases short and J 2 bases short, with 7 bases between. In nucleotides, the CDR3 is TGCGCCAGCAGGGGGGATCAAGAGACCCAGTACTTC. Translation: CASRGDQETQYF.

The chain links TRBV29-1 to TRBJ1-1; D gene unclear. V lost 3 bases and J lost 0, with 8 bases in between. The CDR3 sequence is 13 residues long. CDR1 is SQVTM, CDR2 ANQGSEA, per germline. The CDR3 is CSVESAMNTEAFF. The CDR3 DNA sequence: TGCAGCGTTGAGTCAGCTATGAACACTGAAGCTTTCTTT.